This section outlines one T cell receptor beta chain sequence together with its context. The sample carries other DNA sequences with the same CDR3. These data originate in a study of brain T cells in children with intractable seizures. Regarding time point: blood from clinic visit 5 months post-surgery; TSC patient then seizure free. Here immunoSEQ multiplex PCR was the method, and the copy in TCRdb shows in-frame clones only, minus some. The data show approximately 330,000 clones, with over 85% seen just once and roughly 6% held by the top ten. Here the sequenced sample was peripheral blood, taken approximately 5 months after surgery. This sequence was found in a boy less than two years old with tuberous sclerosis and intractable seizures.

The CDR3 DNA reads as TGCGCCAGCAGCCAAGATAGAGGAGACTATGGCTACACCTTC. It translates to CASSQDRGDYGYTF. This rearrangement joins TRBV4-1 to TRBJ1-2; no firm D call. This CDR3 has 14 amino acids. Looked up from germline, CDR1 is MGHRA and CDR2 is YSYEKL. Trimming cost V 0 bases and J 3 bases, with 8 bases left between them.